One and the same sample provided the 31 T cell receptor beta chains below, sequenced in a study of T cell responses to AZD1222 COVID-19 vaccine. The protocol was immunoSEQ multiplex PCR, while the TCRdb copy is restricted to in-frame clones and leaves out a portion. Of 150,000 or so clones listed, around 93% are singletons. The source material was peripheral blood, sampled 28 days after the second AZD1222 dose. These receptors came from an adult who received the AZD1222 COVID-19 vaccine.

The chain has TRBV24-1 and TRBJ1-2; 9 bases agree with TRBD1. V lost 0 bases to trimming and J lost 7 bases; unmatched junction nucleotides: 5. The germline CDR1 and CDR2 sequences are KGHDR and SFDVKD. CDR3 length: 15 residues. The CDR3: CATSDLNRGRSGYTF. For the CDR3, the DNA is TGTGCCACCAGTGATTTGAACAGGGGGCGGAGTGGCTACACCTTC.

The J gene is TRBJ1-1, the V gene TRBV6-2 or TRBV6-3; D not certain. The V and J ends lost 0 bases and 7 bases respectively, with 15 bases between them. CDR1 MNHEY and CDR2 SVGEGT come from the germline V gene. The CDR3 is 15 amino acids. The CDR3 reads CASSYSIEGSVEAFF. CDR3 sequence (DNA): TGTGCCAGCAGTTACTCGATCGAGGGTTCGGTTGAAGCTTTCTTT.

The rearrangement uses TRBV14 and TRBJ2-3; D is ambiguous. This CDR3 contains 12 residues. CDR1 and CDR2 (germline): SGHDN, FVKESK. Trimming cost V 2 bases and J 4 bases, with 4 bases left between them. This CDR3 is CASSQQADTQYF. The CDR3 bases are TGTGCCAGCAGCCAACAGGCAGATACGCAGTATTTT.

The chain combines TRBV27 with TRBJ1-1; D perhaps matches TRBD1 (5 bases). Trimming took off 2 bases at V and 2 bases at J, with 9 bases between the two ends. Germline CDR1 and CDR2: MNHEY and SMNVEV (reference sequence). This CDR3 comprises 14 residues. CDR3 in amino acids: CASSLDGQNTEAFF. For the CDR3, the DNA is TGTGCCAGCAGTTTAGACGGACAAAACACTGAAGCTTTCTTT.

V gene TRBV25-1 combines with J gene TRBJ1-1, with D possibly matching TRBD1 (5 bases). Deletions cut 2 bases from V and 6 bases from J, with 13 bases between. From germline, CDR1 is MGHDK and CDR2 SYGVNS. The CDR3 is 14 residues long. In DNA, the CDR3 is TGTGCCAGCAGTGAAGACAGATTGAGGGCTGAAGCTTTCTTT. It specifies CASSEDRLRAEAFF.

The chain uses TRBV30 and TRBJ1-2; a weak D match, TRBD1 (6 bases). The CDR3 spans 16 residues. Germline lookup yields CDR1 GTSNPN and CDR2 SVGIG (reference sequence). Trimming removed 4 bases from V and 6 bases from J, with 24 bases in between. Written as DNA, the CDR3 is TGTGCCTGGACGCCTCCGGGACACCCGACGTGGGATGGCTACACCTTC. This codes for CAWTPPGHPTWDGYTF.

V gene TRBV5-6 combines with J gene TRBJ1-4; a possible D gene is TRBD1 (5 bases). With 4 bases removed from V and 0 bases from J, the gap between germline ends came to 13 bases. This CDR3 is built from 16 residues. Germline CDR1 SGHDT, CDR2 YYEEEE. This CDR3 is CASSARRGATNEKLFF. CDR3 nucleotide sequence: TGTGCCAGCAGCGCCCGAAGGGGCGCAACTAATGAAAAACTGTTTTTT.

The V call is TRBV9, the J call TRBJ2-1; D might be TRBD2 (5 bases). Germline CDR1 and CDR2: SGDLS and YYNGEE. The V end was cut by 1 base, the J end by 0 bases, with 8 bases between. The CDR3 has 15 amino acids. CDR3 coding DNA: TGTGCCAGCAGCGTACGGGGATACTCCTACAATGAGCAGTTCTTC. Translating it yields CASSVRGYSYNEQFF.

The chain is built from TRBV5-6 and TRBJ2-1; 11 bases map to TRBD2. V lost 0 bases to trimming and J lost 10 bases; unmatched junction nucleotides: 6. The CDR3 spans 15 residues. CDR1 SGHDT and CDR2 YYEEEE come from the germline V gene. The CDR3 bases are TGTGCCAGCAGCTTGGGGCTAGCGGGGGGTACCGAGCAGTTCTTC. As protein: CASSLGLAGGTEQFF.

The V and J genes are TRBV5-4 and TRBJ1-5; tentatively, D is TRBD1 (5 bases). V dropped 4 bases and J dropped 5 bases, with 19 bases sitting between them. The CDR3 runs 16 residues. Germline V CDR1 and CDR2: SGHNT, YYREEE (reference sequence). As DNA, the CDR3 is TGTGCCAGCAGCCTAGCCGTTTACGGGACCCATCAGCCCCAGCATTTT. Protein: CASSLAVYGTHQPQHF.

The chain is built from TRBV28 and TRBJ1-1; TRBD1 agrees at 9 bases. The germline gives CDR1 MDHEN, CDR2 SYDVKM. The CDR3 is 14 residues long. J lost 5 bases, V lost 5 bases, and 6 bases had no gene match. In nucleotides, the CDR3 is TGTGCCAGCAGTCAACAGGGGGCGTATACTGAAGCTTTCTTT. Its translation is CASSQQGAYTEAFF.

The chain employs TRBV11-2 and TRBJ1-2, with TRBD1 matching over 7 bases. This CDR3 contains 13 residues. CDR1 SGHAT and CDR2 FQNNGV come from the germline V gene. The junction had 8 bases not matched to a gene; V was cut back by 5 bases and J by 8 bases. This CDR3 reads CASSQGQSVGYTF. The CDR3 DNA follows: TGTGCCAGCAGCCAGGGACAGTCCGTAGGCTACACCTTC.

This rearrangement joins TRBV13 to TRBJ2-1; tentative D call: TRBD1 (6 bases). The CDR3 has 18 residues. The germline V gene encodes CDR1 PRHDT and CDR2 FYEKMQ (reference sequence). Deletions cut 0 bases from V and 9 bases from J, with 24 bases between. The CDR3 bases are TGTGCCAGCAGCTTAGGAGGGGGTTACAGGGACGCCCCGGGTGAGCAGTTCTTC. Residues: CASSLGGGYRDAPGEQFF.

The chain employs TRBV3-1 (or the pseudogene TRBV3-2) and TRBJ1-2, with D hard to call. Trimming removed 1 base at V and 5 bases at J, with 20 bases between. The CDR3 length is 17 residues. The germline V gene encodes CDR1 LGHDT and CDR2 YNNKEL (reference sequence). The CDR3 coding sequence is TGTGCCAGCAGCCAAGCCTCAGTTGTGGGGATGGGGTATGGCTACACCTTC. As protein: CASSQASVVGMGYGYTF.

The chain carries TRBV29-1 and TRBJ2-5; 7 positions match TRBD2. Germline trimming cut 7 bases from V and 2 bases from J; bases unmatched to any gene: 13. The germline CDR1 and CDR2 sequences are SQVTM and ANQGSEA. This CDR3 spans 15 amino acids. The CDR3 DNA reads TGCAGCGCGCTTCTGGGGAGGGGAACGCAAGAGACCCAGTACTTC. Amino acid sequence: CSALLGRGTQETQYF.

In this sample, this clone turned up once. V gene TRBV5-4 combines with J gene TRBJ2-7; 12 nucleotides line up with TRBD2. With 4 bases clipped from V and 2 bases from J, the junction kept 10 bases outside the gene matches. This CDR3 spans 17 amino acids. Germline-derived CDR1 and CDR2 are SGHNT and YYREEE (reference sequence). The CDR3 here is CASSTLKLAGGPYEQYF. CDR3 DNA: TGTGCCAGCAGCACCCTGAAACTAGCGGGGGGTCCCTACGAGCAGTACTTC.

The chain employs TRBV4-3 and TRBJ2-7; 7 nucleotides match TRBD1. V dropped 3 bases and J dropped 2; count of bases not matched to a gene: 7. The CDR3 runs 15 residues. Germline V CDR1 and CDR2: LGHNA, YSLEER. In nucleotides, the CDR3 is TGCGCCAGCAGCCAGAGCCGGGACAGTACCTACGAGCAGTACTTC. Its translation is CASSQSRDSTYEQYF.

The chain has TRBV19 and TRBJ2-1, with 7 positions matching TRBD2. Germline V lookup: CDR1 LNHDA, CDR2 SQIVND (reference sequence). V dropped 3 bases and J dropped 8; count of bases not matched to a gene: 16. The CDR3 runs to 17 residues. The CDR3 sequence is CASSINTGGIHGDEQFF. In nucleotides, the CDR3 is TGTGCCAGTAGTATCAATACGGGGGGTATCCATGGGGATGAGCAGTTCTTC.

The rearrangement joins TRBV11-1 to TRBJ2-1; D perhaps matches TRBD1 (5 bases). Trimming cost V 5 bases and J 3 bases, with 8 bases left between them. Germline V gene data show CDR1 as SGHAT and CDR2 as FQDESV (reference sequence). The CDR3 totals 13 residues. CDR3 in amino acids: CASSRGFYNEQFF. The DNA of the CDR3 is TGTGCCAGCAGCAGGGGCTTCTACAATGAGCAGTTCTTC.

The rearrangement joins TRBV30 to TRBJ2-3, with a possible D match to TRBD1 (6 bases). The V gene's germline CDR1 is GTSNPN and CDR2 SVGIG (reference sequence). The CDR3 has 14 residues. Trimming shortened V by 1 base and J by 0 bases, and 8 bases separated the two germline ends. The CDR3, as DNA: TGTGCCTGGAGTGAGGACAGAAGCACAGATACGCAGTATTTT. Protein product: CAWSEDRSTDTQYF.

The chain uses TRBV18 and TRBJ2-5; no clear D. CDR3 size: 12 residues. V lost 2 bases, J lost 1 base, and 2 bases lay in between. The germline gives CDR1 KGHSH, CDR2 LQKENI. CDR3 amino acids: CASSPTQETQYF. The CDR3 DNA reads as TGTGCCAGCTCACCAACCCAAGAGACCCAGTACTTC.

The chain uses TRBV28 and TRBJ2-7; D is undetermined. The germline V and J ends were trimmed by 3 bases and 2 bases, with 2 bases remaining between them. The CDR3 spans 11 residues. The germline V gene encodes CDR1 MDHEN and CDR2 SYDVKM. The CDR3 protein is CASSFTYEQYF. CDR3 sequence (DNA): TGTGCCAGCAGTTTCACCTACGAGCAGTACTTC.

CDR3 in DNA: TGTGCCACCCGGGACACCGTGAACACTGAAGCTTTCTTT. Encoded protein: CATRDTVNTEAFF. This sequence joins TRBV7-3 and TRBJ1-1; D might be TRBD1 (6 bases). Trimming took 10 bases from V and 0 from J, leaving 12 bases between them. CDR1 is SGHTA, CDR2 FQGTGA, per germline. There are 13 residues in the CDR3.

V usage is TRBV5-1 and J usage is TRBJ1-2; TRBD1 matches at 10 bases. V trimming: 0 bases; J trimming: 4 bases; junction bases outside the gene matches: 6. Germline V gene data show CDR1 as SGHRS and CDR2 as YFSETQ. The CDR3 has 16 residues. The CDR3 loop reads CASSLGDRGWSYGYTF. The CDR3 DNA reads as TGCGCCAGCAGCTTGGGGGACAGGGGTTGGAGCTATGGCTACACCTTC.

This clone is labeled as medium-sized. The rearrangement joins TRBV6-4 to TRBJ2-3, with unresolved D. CDR3 length: 13 amino acids. CDR1 MRHNA and CDR2 SNTAGT come from the germline V gene. V lost 3 bases and J lost 0, with 4 bases in between. The CDR3 here is CASSESSTDTQYF. The CDR3 DNA reads as TGTGCCAGCAGTGAGAGTAGCACAGATACGCAGTATTTT.

The chain joins TRBV7-9 to TRBJ2-3, with 8 positions matching TRBD2. The CDR3 consists of 16 residues. CDR1 is SEHNR and CDR2 is FQNEAQ in the germline V gene (reference sequence). Germline trimming cut 0 bases from V and 8 bases from J; bases unmatched to any gene: 10. CDR3 residues: CASSLAQTSEELTQYF. The CDR3 DNA reads as TGTGCCAGCAGCTTAGCTCAGACTAGCGAGGAGCTTACGCAGTATTTT. The variable domain in full, with the rest retrieved from reference TRBV7-9 and TRBJ2-3, is DTGVSQNPRHKITKRGQNVTFRCDPISEHNRLYWYRQTLGQGPEFLTYFQNEAQLEKSRLLSDRFSAERPKGSFSTLEIQRTEQGDSAMYLCASSLAQTSEELTQYFGPGTRLTVL.

V gene TRBV18 combines with J gene TRBJ2-7, with 10 positions matching TRBD1. The CDR3 has 15 residues. Germline V gene lookup returns CDR1 KGHSH and CDR2 LQKENI. With 5 bases clipped from V and 1 base from J, the junction kept 5 bases outside the gene matches. In DNA, the CDR3 is TGTGCCAGCTCAGCCCCGGGACAGGGGTCCTACGAGCAGTACTTC. This encodes CASSAPGQGSYEQYF. The variable domain in full, with the rest retrieved from reference TRBV18 and TRBJ2-7, is NAGVMQNPRHLVRRRGQEARLRCSPMKGHSHVYWYRQLPEEGLKFMVYLQKENIIDESGMPKERFSAEFPKEGPSILRIQQVVRGDSAAYFCASSAPGQGSYEQYFGPGTRLTVT.

The chain employs TRBV11-3 and TRBJ2-1; 8 positions match TRBD2. Trimming removed 2 bases from V and 2 bases from J; junction bases left unmatched: 5. The CDR3 runs 16 residues. Per the germline V gene, CDR1 is SGHNT and CDR2 is YENEEA. The CDR3 protein is CASSLFSGRAYNEQFF. The CDR3 DNA reads TGTGCCAGCAGCTTATTCAGCGGGAGAGCCTACAATGAGCAGTTCTTC.

This rearrangement joins TRBV5-6 to TRBJ1-4; no reliable D call. V was clipped by 0 bases and J by 7 bases, with 10 bases between them. The germline V gene encodes CDR1 SGHDT and CDR2 YYEEEE. The CDR3 length is 14 residues. The CDR3 sequence: CASSLDGLGEKLFF. The CDR3 DNA reads TGTGCCAGCAGCTTGGACGGGCTAGGTGAAAAACTGTTTTTT.

V gene TRBV12-3 or TRBV12-4 combines with J gene TRBJ2-3; D is ambiguous. This CDR3 is built from 13 residues. V was pared by 6 bases and J by 9 bases, with 16 bases between. In DNA form, the CDR3 reads TGTGCCAGCAGCCCCCCCGTCGAGGACACGCAGTATTTT. This encodes CASSPPVEDTQYF.

On this clone itself: Other DNA sequences in the sample encode the same CDR3. The chain recombines TRBV30 with TRBJ1-1; D gene unclear. Trimming shortened V by 0 bases and J by 1 base, and 6 bases separated the two germline ends. The CDR3 is 13 amino acids. Germline V gene sequence: CDR1 GTSNPN, CDR2 SVGIG (reference sequence). In DNA form, the CDR3 reads TGTGCCTGGAGTGTTGGAGGGAACACTGAAGCTTTCTTT. Amino acid sequence: CAWSVGGNTEAFF.